This T cell receptor beta chain appears in the sequencing data of a study of T cells in Graves' hyperthyroidism and ophthalmopathy. V lost 5 bases to trimming and J lost 1 base, with 11 bases between them. CDR3 length equals 14 residues. Germline V gives CDR1 LGHDT, CDR2 YNNKEL (reference sequence). The CDR3 regions of TCR beta were amplified from RNA transcripts. First-round RT-PCR with HTBI primers amplified the TCR CDR3 region. Using its own MiXCR run on the multiplex PCR reads, TCRdb lists one record per CDR3 protein. The sample holds about 420,000 distinct CDR3 sequences, around 16% seen once. Diagnostic assessment was based on clinical symptoms, serum thyroxine and TRAb, thyroid ultrasound and orbital computed tomography. This clonotype was seen many times. Its target is unknown. General study points: Clonotypes that were expanded in thyroid above 0.001 mostly appeared in blood too. Stable hyperthyroidism and ophthalmopathy were separated using 13 V-J signatures.

The sequencing input was blood. The rearrangement links TRBV3-1 to TRBJ2-5; possible D gene TRBD1, 6 bases. The TCR comes from a woman aged 18 to 35 with Graves' hyperthyroidism. This CDR3 is CASSSSGVQETQYF. CDR3 in DNA: TGTGCCAGCAGCTCTTCAGGGGTCCAAGAGACCCAGTACTTC.